These T cell receptor beta chains were read from a single sample in a study of graft-versus-host responses after intestinal transplantation. Profiling relied on immunoSEQ multiplex PCR, and the TCRdb table lists in-frame clones only, not all of them. The table has tens of thousands of clones, roughly 92% seen once. The sample in question was bone marrow, obtained approximately 100 weeks after intestinal transplantation. The source is a human patient who received an intestinal transplant, so some T cells may come from the graft donor. Each CDR3 is given with its conserved first and last residue. A D gene is named only where the DNA matches it firmly. Expanded clones get a size class; other rows say once, few or many, or leave the size out.

D	V	size	J	CDR3	DNA
-	TRBV28	-	TRBJ1-6	CASRQNNSPLHF	TGTGCCAGCAGACAAAATAATTCACCCCTCCACTTT
-	TRBV5-4	-	TRBJ2-7	CASSFGGILSYEQYF	TGTGCCAGCAGCTTCGGCGGAATCTTATCCTACGAGCAGTACTTC
TRBD1	TRBV4-1	few	TRBJ1-6	CASSQPTGALHF	TGCGCCAGCAGCCAACCGACAGGGGCCCTCCACTTT
-	TRBV7-3	-	TRBJ2-7	CASSLSADSYEQYF	TGTGCCAGCAGCTTATCTGCAGACTCCTACGAGCAGTACTTC
TRBD2	TRBV28	-	TRBJ2-7	CASSLSVAGGSYEQYF	TGTGCCAGCAGTTTAAGCGTAGCGGGGGGCTCCTACGAGCAGTACTTC
-	TRBV10-3	-	TRBJ2-1	CAISEWENEQFF	TGTGCCATCAGTGAGTGGGAGAATGAGCAGTTCTTC
-	TRBV19	-	TRBJ1-5	CASSIGPERGNQPQHF	TGTGCCAGTAGTATAGGTCCCGAGAGGGGCAATCAGCCCCAGCATTTT
-	TRBV18	once	TRBJ2-5	CASSPVSGGEETQYF	TGTGCCAGCTCACCAGTTTCGGGTGGGGAAGAGACCCAGTACTTC
TRBD2	TRBV9	-	TRBJ2-3	CASSVKSGIETDTQYF	TGTGCCAGCAGCGTTAAGAGCGGGATCGAGACAGATACGCAGTATTTT
-	TRBV6-1	-	TRBJ1-1	CASSDDRPSTEAFF	TGTGCCAGCAGTGACGACAGGCCGAGCACTGAAGCTTTCTTT
TRBD1	TRBV6-1	-	TRBJ1-4	CASSRQGSTNEKLFF	TGTGCCAGCAGTAGACAGGGGTCCACTAATGAAAAACTGTTTTTT
-	TRBV6-6	-	TRBJ2-7	CASSYSPGVHEQYF	TGTGCCAGCAGTTACTCGCCAGGGGTCCACGAGCAGTACTTC
TRBD1	TRBV5-1	-	TRBJ1-1	CASSLEGTASMLMNTEAFF	TGCGCCAGCAGCCTGGAGGGGACAGCCTCAATGCTAATGAACACTGAAGCTTTCTTT
TRBD1	TRBV5-1	-	TRBJ2-5	CASSLTGGGQETQYF	TGCGCCAGCAGCTTGACAGGGGGCGGCCAAGAGACCCAGTACTTC
-	TRBV5-4	few	TRBJ1-2	CASRVGGDYGYTF	TGTGCCAGCAGGGTGGGAGGGGACTATGGCTACACCTTC
TRBD2	TRBV7-3	once	TRBJ2-1	CASSFGIGGEYNEQFF	TGTGCCAGCAGCTTCGGAATCGGGGGGGAATACAATGAGCAGTTCTTC
TRBD2	TRBV7-3	-	TRBJ2-2	CASSLTSGFTGELFF	TGTGCCAGCAGCTTGACTAGCGGTTTCACCGGGGAGCTGTTTTTT
-	TRBV27	-	TRBJ2-5	CASKLAGEVETQYF	TGTGCCAGCAAGCTAGCCGGAGAGGTGGAGACCCAGTACTTC
-	TRBV7-9	-	TRBJ2-6	CASSSGGSPGANVLTF	TGTGCCAGCAGCTCGGGCGGGTCCCCTGGGGCCAACGTCCTGACTTTC
-	TRBV10-3	-	TRBJ1-5	CAIVNRVSQPQHF	TGTGCCATCGTAAACAGGGTAAGTCAGCCCCAGCATTTT
TRBD2	TRBV6-5	once	TRBJ2-7	CASSRMGLAGSEQYF	TGTGCCAGCAGCCGAATGGGACTAGCGGGAAGCGAGCAGTACTTC
-	TRBV6-5	-	TRBJ2-6	CASSYGGFGANVLTF	TGTGCCAGCAGTTACGGGGGTTTTGGGGCCAACGTCCTGACTTTC
-	TRBV29-1	-	TRBJ2-5	CSVEELVGTSIETQYF	TGCAGCGTTGAAGAACTGGTGGGGACCTCGATTGAGACCCAGTACTTC
-	TRBV2	-	TRBJ1-4	CASSDSAGRGEKLFF	TGTGCCAGCAGTGACAGTGCCGGACGGGGTGAAAAACTGTTTTTT
-	TRBV5-6	-	TRBJ2-7	CASSLGRSSYEQYF	TGTGCCAGCAGCTTGGGAAGAAGCTCCTACGAGCAGTACTTC
-	TRBV5-4	-	TRBJ2-1	CASSTDRNEQFF	TGTGCCAGCAGTACCGACAGAAATGAGCAGTTCTTC
TRBD2	TRBV27	-	TRBJ2-3	CASSSLAANTDTQYF	TGTGCCAGCAGTTCACTAGCGGCTAACACAGATACGCAGTATTTT
-	TRBV29-1	-	TRBJ2-1	CSVEEVSESSYNEQFF	TGCAGCGTTGAAGAGGTTTCGGAGAGCTCCTACAATGAGCAGTTCTTC
TRBD1	TRBV6-5	-	TRBJ1-1	CASSPGGGTDEAFF	TGTGCCAGCAGCCCCGGGGGGGGGACAGATGAAGCTTTCTTT
-	TRBV2	-	TRBJ2-7	CASSEGWLYEQYF	TGTGCCAGCAGTGAGGGATGGTTATACGAGCAGTACTTC
-	TRBV6-8	-	TRBJ2-1	CATNRVGEQFF	TGTGCCACAAACCGGGTGGGTGAGCAGTTCTTC
TRBD2	TRBV29-1	once	TRBJ2-1	CSVVRGLHNNEQFF	TGCAGCGTCGTGCGGGGGTTACACAACAATGAGCAGTTCTTC
-	TRBV10-1	-	TRBJ2-7	CASSDPGTYYEQYF	TGCGCCAGCAGTGACCCCGGGACTTATTACGAGCAGTACTTC
-	TRBV28	-	TRBJ2-7	CASSLTDDEQYF	TGTGCCAGCAGTTTAACGGACGACGAGCAGTACTTC
-	TRBV29-1	-	TRBJ1-2	CSVERDTNNYGYTF	TGCAGCGTTGAGCGGGATACAAATAACTATGGCTACACCTTC
-	TRBV14	-	TRBJ2-1	CASSLDSSSYNEQFF	TGTGCCAGCAGCCTCGACAGCAGCTCCTACAATGAGCAGTTCTTC
-	TRBV27	once	TRBJ1-6	CASSFWGRNSPLHF	TGTGCCAGCAGTTTTTGGGGGCGGAATTCACCCCTCCACTTT
TRBD1	TRBV5-1	-	TRBJ2-7	CASTDRTGNPSREQYF	TGCGCCAGCACCGACAGGACAGGCAACCCGTCTCGGGAGCAGTACTTC
TRBD1	TRBV19	-	TRBJ1-5	CASSTLTGKGNQPQHF	TGTGCCAGTAGTACTCTGACAGGGAAGGGCAATCAGCCCCAGCATTTT
-	TRBV12-5	-	TRBJ2-2	CASGFDRSGELFF	TGTGCTAGTGGTTTTGACCGGAGCGGGGAGCTGTTTTTT
-	TRBV7-3	few	TRBJ1-1	CASSPSPASILNTEAFF	TGTGCCAGCAGCCCAAGCCCAGCCTCCATCCTAAACACTGAAGCTTTCTTT
-	TRBV10-2	-	TRBJ2-3	CASSVAGRTDTQYF	TGCGCCAGCAGTGTGGCAGGGCGCACAGATACGCAGTATTTT
TRBD2	TRBV2	-	TRBJ2-2	CASSEAQTSGVAGELFF	TGTGCCAGCAGTGAAGCACAAACTAGCGGGGTTGCCGGGGAGCTGTTTTTT
TRBD2	TRBV6-6	-	TRBJ2-1	CASSSGTSDSEQFF	TGTGCCAGCAGTTCCGGGACTAGCGATTCTGAGCAGTTCTTC
-	TRBV4-1	-	TRBJ2-7	CASSQPTGPRGYEQYF	TGCGCCAGCAGCCAACCCACGGGCCCCAGGGGTTACGAGCAGTACTTC
-	TRBV5-1	-	TRBJ2-7	CASSLRGGDYEQYF	TGCGCCAGCAGCTTGAGAGGAGGGGACTACGAGCAGTACTTC
TRBD2	TRBV7-3	-	TRBJ2-1	CASSSLGTRSDEQFF	TGTGCCAGCAGCTCTCTCGGGACTAGAAGTGATGAGCAGTTCTTC
TRBD1	TRBV6-1	-	TRBJ1-6	CASSGGTAKYNSPLHF	TGTGCCAGCAGTGGAGGGACAGCAAAGTATAATTCACCCCTCCACTTT
TRBD2	TRBV5-5	-	TRBJ2-7	CASSLAGASGDSYEQYF	TGTGCCAGCAGCTTGGCCGGAGCTAGCGGGGACTCCTACGAGCAGTACTTC
-	TRBV5-1	-	TRBJ1-2	CASSLSRPYGYTF	TGCGCCAGCAGCTTATCCAGGCCCTATGGCTACACCTTC